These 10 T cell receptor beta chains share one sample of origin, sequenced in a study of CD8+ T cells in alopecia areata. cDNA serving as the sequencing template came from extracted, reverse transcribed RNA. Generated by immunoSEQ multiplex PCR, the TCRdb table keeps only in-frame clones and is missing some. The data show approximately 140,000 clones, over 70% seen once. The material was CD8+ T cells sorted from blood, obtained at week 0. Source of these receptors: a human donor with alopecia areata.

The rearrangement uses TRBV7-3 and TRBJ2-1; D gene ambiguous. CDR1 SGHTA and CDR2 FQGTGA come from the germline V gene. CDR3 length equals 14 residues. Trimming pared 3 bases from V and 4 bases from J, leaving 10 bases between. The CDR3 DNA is TGTGCCAGCAGCTTGACCGGTGAATACAATGAGCAGTTCTTC. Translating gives CASSLTGEYNEQFF.

Written as DNA, the CDR3 is TGCGCCAGCGCGGGTGGGCCGGACACTGAAGCTTTCTTT. It translates to CASAGGPDTEAFF. The chain links TRBV4-1 to TRBJ1-1; no clear D gene. The germline gives CDR1 MGHRA, CDR2 YSYEKL. The CDR3 runs 13 residues. V was pared by 8 bases and J by 3 bases, with 13 bases between.

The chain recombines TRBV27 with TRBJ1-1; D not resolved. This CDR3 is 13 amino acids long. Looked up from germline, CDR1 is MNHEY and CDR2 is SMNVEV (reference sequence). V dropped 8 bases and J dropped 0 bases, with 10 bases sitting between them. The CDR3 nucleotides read TGTGCCAGCGCGAACGGTATGAACACTGAAGCTTTCTTT. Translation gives CASANGMNTEAFF.

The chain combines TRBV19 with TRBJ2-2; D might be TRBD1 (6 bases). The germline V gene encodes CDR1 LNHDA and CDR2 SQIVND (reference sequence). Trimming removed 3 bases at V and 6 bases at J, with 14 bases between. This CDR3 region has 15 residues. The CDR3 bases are TGTGCCAGTAGTATCGGCCAGGGGTTGGCCGGGGAGCTGTTTTTT. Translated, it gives CASSIGQGLAGELFF.

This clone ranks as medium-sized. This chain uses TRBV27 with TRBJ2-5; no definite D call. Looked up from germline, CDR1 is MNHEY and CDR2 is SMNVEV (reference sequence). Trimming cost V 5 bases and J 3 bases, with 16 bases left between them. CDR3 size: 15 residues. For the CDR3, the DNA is TGTGCCAGCAGTACCCTACTGCAACTCAAAGAGACCCAGTACTTC. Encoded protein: CASSTLLQLKETQYF.

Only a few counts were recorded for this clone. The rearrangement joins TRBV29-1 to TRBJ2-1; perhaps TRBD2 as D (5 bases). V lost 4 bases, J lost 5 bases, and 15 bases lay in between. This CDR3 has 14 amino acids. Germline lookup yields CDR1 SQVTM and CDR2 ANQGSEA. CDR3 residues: CSVGREGGHNEQFF. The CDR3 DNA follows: TGCAGCGTTGGCCGGGAAGGTGGCCACAATGAGCAGTTCTTC.

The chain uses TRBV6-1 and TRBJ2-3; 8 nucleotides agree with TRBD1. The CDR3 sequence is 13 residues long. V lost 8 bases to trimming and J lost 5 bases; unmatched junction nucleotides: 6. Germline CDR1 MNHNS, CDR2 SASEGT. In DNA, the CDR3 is TGTGCCAGCGGCCAGGGGGCAGGAGATACGCAGTATTTT. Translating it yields CASGQGAGDTQYF.

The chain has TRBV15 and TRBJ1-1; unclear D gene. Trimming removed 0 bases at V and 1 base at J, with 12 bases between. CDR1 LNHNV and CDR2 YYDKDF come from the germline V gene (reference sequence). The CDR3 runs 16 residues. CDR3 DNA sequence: TGTGCCACCAGCAGAGATTATAGCAGAGCGAACACTGAAGCTTTCTTT. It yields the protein CATSRDYSRANTEAFF. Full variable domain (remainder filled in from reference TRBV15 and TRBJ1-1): DAMVIQNPRYQVTQFGKPVTLSCSQTLNHNVMYWYQQKSSQAPKLLFHYYDKDFNNEADTPDNFQSRRPNTSFCFLDIRSPGLGDTAMYLCATSRDYSRANTEAFFGQGTRLTVV.

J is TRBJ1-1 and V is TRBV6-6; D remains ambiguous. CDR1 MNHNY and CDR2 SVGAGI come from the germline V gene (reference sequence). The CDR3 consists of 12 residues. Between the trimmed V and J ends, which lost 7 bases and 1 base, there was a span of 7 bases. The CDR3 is CASIMTNTEAFF. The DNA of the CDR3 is TGTGCCAGCATAATGACGAACACTGAAGCTTTCTTT.

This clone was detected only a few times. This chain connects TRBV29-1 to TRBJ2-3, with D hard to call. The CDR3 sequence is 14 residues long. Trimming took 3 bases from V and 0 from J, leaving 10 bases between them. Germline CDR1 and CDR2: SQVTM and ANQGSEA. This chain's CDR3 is CSVDSGTSTDTQYF. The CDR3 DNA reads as TGCAGCGTTGACTCCGGAACTAGCACAGATACGCAGTATTTT.